This T cell receptor (beta chain) came from a study of shared clonotypes between healthy human individuals. Regarding the study as a whole: There were few donors, and this limited the genetic and exposure-history diversity represented. Naive subsets tended to show greater estimated richness than memory subsets. The sole specimen, blood, was sampled, and tissue repertoires likely differ.

Naive CD8 cells were CD45RO-negative, positively selected for CCR7, excluding terminally differentiated effector memory CD45RA+ cells. The germline CDR1 and CDR2 sequences are MNHNS and SASEGT. Deletions cut 2 bases from V and 1 base from J, with 2 bases between. This CDR3 spans 13 amino acids. As to this clone: The antigen is not known.

Investigators spread the genomic DNA of each subset evenly over several immunoSEQ plates. Assay used: immunoSEQ multiplex PCR; TCRdb lists only in-frame clones, some missing. The data show some 2.1 million clones, around 93% seen once. This clonotype was sampled from a man younger than 35 in good health. Some clones in this sample may be carry-over from other donors' samples. Material: naive CD8+ T cells from PBMCs. This chain joins TRBV6-1 and TRBJ2-2; D ambiguous. CDR3 loop: CASSEWNTGELFF. The CDR3 bases are TGTGCCAGCAGTGAATGGAACACCGGGGAGCTGTTTTTT.